The next 27 T cell receptor beta chains were all read from a single sample in a study of cytomegalovirus exposure and HLA in healthy donors. The primer mix had 60 Vbeta and 13 Jbeta primers. Method: immunoSEQ multiplex PCR; TCRdb's copy keeps in-frame clones and lacks some. The sample lists around 120,000 clones; around four fifths were seen once. Sequencing was performed on PBMCs. These receptors came from a boy aged 5 to 17 in good health and CMV-seronegative.

The CDR3 loop reads CASSPWTQLSGANVLTF. In DNA form, the CDR3 reads TGTGCCAGCAGCCCTTGGACACAACTCTCTGGGGCCAACGTCCTGACTTTC. This rearrangement joins TRBV5-4 to TRBJ2-6; a possible D gene is TRBD1 (5 bases). This CDR3 contains 17 residues. Trimming removed 4 bases from V and 0 bases from J, with 14 bases in between. CDR1 and CDR2 from the germline V gene are SGHNT and YYREEE (reference sequence). The full variable domain, its missing parts supplied by reference TRBV5-4 and TRBJ2-6, is ETGVTQSPTHLIKTRGQQVTLRCSSQSGHNTVSWYQQALGQGPQFIFQYYREEENGRGNFPPRFSGLQFPNYSSELNVNALELDDSALYLCASSPWTQLSGANVLTFGAGSRLTVL.

The V and J genes are TRBV9 and TRBJ2-5, with 10 bases lining up with TRBD1. The V and J ends lost 3 bases and 5 bases, in that order; junction bases with no gene match: 7. The germline CDR1 and CDR2 sequences are SGDLS and YYNGEE. The CDR3 runs to 15 residues. The CDR3 DNA reads TGTGCCAGCAGCGCCAGACAGGGGGCTCGGGAGACCCAGTACTTC. This gives the protein CASSARQGARETQYF.

The chain links TRBV7-9 to TRBJ2-5; D call uncertain. CDR1 is SEHNR, CDR2 FQNEAQ, per germline (reference sequence). Trimming left V 5 bases short and J 5 bases short, with 12 bases between. The CDR3 has 13 residues. CDR3 bases: TGTGCCAGCAGCCCCGCGAGGATGGAGACCCAGTACTTC. Translated, it gives CASSPARMETQYF. Using reference TRBV7-9 and TRBJ2-5 for the parts outside the CDR3, the full variable domain is DTGVSQNPRHKITKRGQNVTFRCDPISEHNRLYWYRQTLGQGPEFLTYFQNEAQLEKSRLLSDRFSAERPKGSFSTLEIQRTEQGDSAMYLCASSPARMETQYFGPGTRLLVL.

The CDR3 loop reads CASSQGSSGPYEQYF. The CDR3 nucleotides are TGCGCCAGCAGCCAAGGATCTAGCGGACCCTACGAGCAGTACTTC. The rearrangement uses TRBV4-3 and TRBJ2-7; 7 bases fit TRBD2. Trimming at V came to 1 base and at J to 2 bases, leaving 5 bases not matched to a gene. Germline V lookup: CDR1 LGHNA, CDR2 YSLEER. The CDR3 runs to 15 residues.

The J gene is TRBJ1-2, the V gene TRBV30; 8 bases agree with TRBD1. J gave up 8 bases and V 1 base, and 3 bases lay outside the gene matches. Germline lookup yields CDR1 GTSNPN and CDR2 SVGIG (reference sequence). The CDR3 consists of 12 residues. DNA for the CDR3: TGTGCCTGGAGTGCGACAGGGGAAGGCTACACCTTC. Its protein product is CAWSATGEGYTF.

The chain is built from TRBV5-1 and TRBJ2-1; 12 positions agree with TRBD2. The CDR3 sequence is 16 residues long. V trimming: 1 base; J trimming: 7 bases; junction bases outside the gene matches: 6. Germline CDR1 SGHRS, CDR2 YFSETQ. The CDR3 region is CASSLSSGRDGNEQFF. CDR3 nucleotide sequence: TGCGCCAGCAGCTTGTCTAGCGGGAGGGACGGGAATGAGCAGTTCTTC.

The genes are TRBV7-6 and TRBJ2-2; 7 bases align to TRBD1. CDR3 length: 17 amino acids. The germline V gene encodes CDR1 SGHVS and CDR2 FNYEAQ. The V gene end was trimmed by 0 bases and the J gene end by 6 bases; junction bases not matched to a gene: 10. The DNA of the CDR3 is TGTGCCAGCAGCTTAGCGGGTAACAGGGGACGTGCCGGGGAGCTGTTTTTT. Translation gives CASSLAGNRGRAGELFF.

J is TRBJ2-7 and V is TRBV7-2; 14 nucleotides align to TRBD2. CDR1 and CDR2 (germline): SGHTA, FQGNSA. The CDR3 extends over 18 amino acids. V was pared by 5 bases and J by 4 bases, with 13 bases of the junction left unmatched. CDR3 sequence: CASSVSVGLAGVGYEQYF. In DNA, the CDR3 is TGTGCCAGCAGCGTCTCGGTGGGACTAGCGGGAGTTGGTTACGAGCAGTACTTC. Complete variable domain (other parts from reference TRBV7-2 and TRBJ2-7): GAGVSQSPSNKVTEKGKDVELRCDPISGHTALYWYRQSLGQGLEFLIYFQGNSAPDKSGLPSDRFSAERTGGSVSTLTIQRTQQEDSAVYLCASSVSVGLAGVGYEQYFGPGTRLTVT.

Points on this clone: A read error may produce the germline difference seen at one junction end. This chain connects TRBV11-3 to TRBJ2-3, with a possible D match to TRBD1 (6 bases). Germline assignment: CDR1 SGHNT and CDR2 YENEEA. The CDR3 extends over 15 amino acids. This CDR3 is CTSSTGRRGPDTQYF. The CDR3 coding sequence is TGTACCAGCAGCACAGGGCGTCGGGGCCCAGATACGCAGTATTTT.

This rearrangement joins TRBV5-4 to TRBJ1-1, with 11 bases that match TRBD1. CDR3 length equals 16 residues. V was pared by 4 bases and J by 0 bases, with 5 bases of the junction left unmatched. Germline CDR1 and CDR2: SGHNT and YYREEE (reference sequence). Here the CDR3 DNA reads TGTGCCAGCAGCGCCGGGACAGGGGGAGTGAACACTGAAGCTTTCTTT. It translates to CASSAGTGGVNTEAFF.

The V and J genes are TRBV4-3 and TRBJ2-7; the D is unclear. Germline V gives CDR1 LGHNA, CDR2 YSLEER. V gave up 1 base and J gave up 3 bases, with 13 bases separating them. This CDR3 spans 15 amino acids. The DNA for the CDR3 is TGCGCCAGCAGCCAAGTCGTGAGCAGGATCTACGAGCAGTACTTC. Translation gives CASSQVVSRIYEQYF.

The gene calls are TRBV18 and TRBJ2-1; 7 nucleotides agree with TRBD2. Germline V lookup: CDR1 KGHSH, CDR2 LQKENI. V lost 3 bases to trimming and J lost 9 bases; unmatched junction nucleotides: 14. The CDR3 consists of 16 residues. The CDR3 sequence is CASSPEQAGMGGEQFF. The CDR3 region has the DNA TGTGCCAGCTCACCGGAACAAGCGGGAATGGGTGGTGAGCAGTTCTTC.

The J gene is TRBJ2-5, the V gene TRBV4-2; 11 bases are a match to TRBD2. There are 16 residues in the CDR3. Per the germline V gene, CDR1 is LGHNA and CDR2 is YNFKEQ. Losses at the gene ends were 4 bases for V and 2 bases for J; bases not matched to a gene: 6. The CDR3 reads CASSLSRTSGQETQYF. In DNA form, the CDR3 reads TGTGCCAGCAGCCTCTCCCGGACTAGCGGGCAAGAGACCCAGTACTTC.

Notes on this clone: The conserved phenylalanine or tryptophan is not found at the CDR3 terminus, so this likely reflects a read error. This chain connects TRBV30 to TRBJ1-4; a weak D match, TRBD1 (6 bases). The CDR3 sequence is 17 residues long. In germline, CDR1 is GTSNPN, CDR2 SVGIG (reference sequence). V lost 3 bases, J lost 7 bases, and 24 bases lay in between. The CDR3 region is CAWSGPGPLRGGEKLFL. The CDR3 nucleotides are TGTGCCTGGAGCGGGCCGGGACCACTAAGGGGGGGTGAAAAACTGTTTTTA.

This chain connects TRBV10-3 to TRBJ1-1; D is perhaps TRBD1 (6 bases). Germline V CDR1 and CDR2: ENHRY, SYGVKD. CDR3 length: 15 residues. Trimming removed 0 bases at V and 1 base at J, with 9 bases between. CDR3 in amino acids: CAISESGRGNTEAFF. The CDR3 DNA sequence: TGTGCCATCAGTGAGTCGGGCAGGGGGAACACTGAAGCTTTCTTT.

This CDR3 reads CAWRDPSFIAATYNEQFF. CDR3 bases: TGTGCCTGGAGGGACCCATCATTTATAGCGGCCACCTACAATGAGCAGTTCTTC. The chain combines TRBV30 with TRBJ2-1, with D possibly being TRBD2 (6 bases). Per the germline V gene, CDR1 is GTSNPN and CDR2 is SVGIG (reference sequence). The CDR3 sequence is 18 residues long. Trimming left V 3 bases short and J 2 bases short, with 23 bases between.

The chain links TRBV4-1 to TRBJ2-1; D might be TRBD1 (6 bases). There are 13 residues in the CDR3. V was pared by 6 bases and J by 10 bases, with 16 bases between. Germline assignment: CDR1 MGHRA and CDR2 YSYEKL. CDR3 coding DNA: TGCGCCAGCAGTTCCTGGGGGCTTCGGGAGCAGTTCTTC. Translation: CASSSWGLREQFF.

The CDR3 loop reads CASSIGGGQETQYF. The CDR3 coding sequence is TGTGCCAGTAGTATAGGGGGGGGTCAAGAGACCCAGTACTTC. The V call is TRBV19, the J call TRBJ2-5; 7 bases agree with TRBD2. Germline values: CDR1 LNHDA, CDR2 SQIVND (reference sequence). The V segment lost 1 base and the J segment 2 bases; nucleotides outside the gene matches: 1. The CDR3 is 14 residues long.

The V gene is TRBV9, the J gene TRBJ2-3; D remains unclear. V lost 4 bases to trimming and J lost 0 bases, with 6 bases between them. The CDR3 runs to 13 residues. CDR1 is SGDLS, CDR2 YYNGEE, per germline. Written as DNA, the CDR3 is TGTGCCAGCAGCCCCCCAAGCACAGATACGCAGTATTTT. Its protein is CASSPPSTDTQYF.

This clone was observed once. Other DNA sequences in the sample encode the same CDR3. CDR3 DNA sequence: TGCGCCAGCCGGGGGGGGCAGGGGGGCACTGAAGCTTTCTTT. Residues: CASRGGQGGTEAFF. The chain joins TRBV5-1 to TRBJ1-1; 7 bases fit TRBD1. Germline-derived CDR1 and CDR2 are SGHRS and YFSETQ. Trimming at V came to 7 bases and at J to 4 bases, leaving 10 bases not matched to a gene. The CDR3 loop spans 14 amino acids.

This chain joins TRBV30 and TRBJ2-1; D remains ambiguous. The CDR3 totals 12 residues. Germline CDR1 reads GTSNPN; CDR2 reads SVGIG (reference sequence). V shed 5 bases and J shed 5 bases, with 10 bases lying between them. The CDR3 protein is CAWGNFNNEQFF. DNA for the CDR3: TGTGCCTGGGGTAACTTCAACAATGAGCAGTTCTTC.

This chain connects TRBV11-2 to TRBJ1-2; the D gene is possibly TRBD1 (6 bases). Trimming removed 1 base at V and 6 bases at J, with 12 bases between. The CDR3 extends over 14 amino acids. Germline CDR1 SGHAT, CDR2 FQNNGV. CDR3: CASSLAGVPNGYTF. The CDR3 DNA sequence: TGTGCCAGCAGCTTAGCAGGGGTTCCAAATGGCTACACCTTC.

V usage is TRBV7-7 and J usage is TRBJ2-2, with a weak D call TRBD2 (5 bases). CDR3 length: 16 amino acids. Per germline, CDR1 SSHAT and CDR2 FNYEAQ (reference sequence). The ends were cut back, 4 bases at V and 5 bases at J, with 17 bases in the middle. The CDR3 DNA reads as TGTGCCAGCAGCTCAACGGGTGGGAGAGGTACCGGGGAGCTGTTTTTT. This gives the protein CASSSTGGRGTGELFF.

Details on this clone: This same CDR3 is encoded by further DNA sequences in the sample. The chain combines TRBV4-3 with TRBJ2-7; D is possibly TRBD2 (5 bases). Germline CDR1 LGHNA, CDR2 YSLEER. Trimming stripped 0 bases from V and 3 bases from J, with 6 bases between. This CDR3 is built from 13 residues. The CDR3 region has the DNA TGCGCCAGCAGCCAAGACCGGGGCTACGAGCAGTACTTC. Protein: CASSQDRGYEQYF.

V and J are TRBV5-1 and TRBJ2-1; the match to TRBD1 covers 10 bases. CDR1 SGHRS and CDR2 YFSETQ come from the germline V gene. CDR3 length: 15 amino acids. V lost 4 bases and J lost 10; bases outside the gene matches: 11. Here the CDR3 DNA reads TGCGCCAGCAGCCTGGGGGGACAGGGGAAGGAAGAGCAGTTCTTC. It yields the protein CASSLGGQGKEEQFF. Full variable domain (remainder filled in from reference TRBV5-1 and TRBJ2-1): KAGVTQTPRYLIKTRGQQVTLSCSPISGHRSVSWYQQTPGQGLQFLFEYFSETQRNKGNFPGRFSGRQFSNSRSEMNVSTLELGDSALYLCASSLGGQGKEEQFFGPGTRLTVL.

The chain combines TRBV4-2 with TRBJ2-3, with 10 positions matching TRBD2. Per the germline V gene, CDR1 is LGHNA and CDR2 is YNFKEQ. V gave up 0 bases and J gave up 4 bases; unmatched junction bases: 4. The CDR3 consists of 16 residues. The CDR3 is CASSQEASGSADTQYF. In DNA, the CDR3 is TGTGCCAGCAGCCAAGAGGCTAGCGGGAGTGCAGATACGCAGTATTTT.

The chain recombines TRBV18 with TRBJ2-7; 7 bases match TRBD1. Germline V gene sequence: CDR1 KGHSH, CDR2 LQKENI. The V gene end was trimmed by 6 bases and the J gene end by 3 bases; junction bases not matched to a gene: 8. The CDR3 is 14 amino acids. The CDR3, as DNA: TGTGCCAGCTCTACCGGGACAGACCTCTACGAGCAGTACTTC. It encodes CASSTGTDLYEQYF.